This T cell receptor beta chain was found in a study of T-cell memory formation after mild COVID-19. Study-level results: Confirmation of SARS-CoV-2 specificity was lacking for second-wave clones peaking day 37.

This clonotype was seen a handful of times. What it binds is not known. 5'RACE with constant-segment primers built TCRalpha and TCRbeta cDNA libraries with UMIs. TCRdb reprocessed the 5' RACE reads via MiXCR and lists one record per CDR3 protein. The sample lists 550,000 to 600,000 distinct CDR3 sequences, about 20% occurring once. The specimen was PBMCs or a T cell subset sorted from them (not recorded which). The sequence was obtained from an adult woman who had mild COVID-19 (a few samples of this study predate the infection). Cell type and time point are not known.

CDR3 sequence (DNA): TGTGCCAGCAGCTCGGCGCTAGCTAGAGATACGCAGTATTTT. Its protein is CASSSALARDTQYF. The V gene is TRBV7-8, the J gene TRBJ2-3; tentatively, D is TRBD2 (5 bases). This CDR3 has 14 residues. The V gene lost 4 bases and the J gene lost 5 bases, with 13 bases spanning the gap. Germline lookup yields CDR1 SGHVS and CDR2 FQNEAQ.